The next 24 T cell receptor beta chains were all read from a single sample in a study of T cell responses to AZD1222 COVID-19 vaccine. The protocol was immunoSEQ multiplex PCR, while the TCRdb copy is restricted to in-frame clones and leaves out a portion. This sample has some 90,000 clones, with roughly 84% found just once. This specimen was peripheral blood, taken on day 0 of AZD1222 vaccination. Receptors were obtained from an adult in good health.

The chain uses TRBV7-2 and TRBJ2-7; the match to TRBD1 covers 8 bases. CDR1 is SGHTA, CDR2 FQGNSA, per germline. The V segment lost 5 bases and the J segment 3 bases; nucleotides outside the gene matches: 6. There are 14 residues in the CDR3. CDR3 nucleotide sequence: TGTGCCAGCAGCGTAAGGACAGGGAACTACGAGCAGTACTTC. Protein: CASSVRTGNYEQYF.

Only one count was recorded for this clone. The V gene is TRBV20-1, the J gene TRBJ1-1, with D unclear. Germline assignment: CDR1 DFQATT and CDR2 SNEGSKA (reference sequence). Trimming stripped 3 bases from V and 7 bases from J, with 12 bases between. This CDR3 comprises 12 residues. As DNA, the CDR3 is TGCAGTGCTAGTCGACCGGGCAGTGAAGCTTTCTTT. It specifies CSASRPGSEAFF.

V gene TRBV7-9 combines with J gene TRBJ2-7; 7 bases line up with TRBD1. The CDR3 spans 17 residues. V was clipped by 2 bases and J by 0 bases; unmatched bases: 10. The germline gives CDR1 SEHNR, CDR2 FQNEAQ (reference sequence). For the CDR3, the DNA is TGTGCCAGCAGCTTACCACAGGGGCTATCTTTCTCCTACGAGCAGTACTTC. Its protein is CASSLPQGLSFSYEQYF.

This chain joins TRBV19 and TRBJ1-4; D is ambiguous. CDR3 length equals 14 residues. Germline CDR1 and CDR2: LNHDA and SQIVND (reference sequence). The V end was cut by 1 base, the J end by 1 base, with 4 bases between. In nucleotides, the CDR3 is TGTGCCAGTAGTATAGTCGGAACTAATGAAAAACTGTTTTTT. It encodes CASSIVGTNEKLFF. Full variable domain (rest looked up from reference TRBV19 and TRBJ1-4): DGGITQSPKYLFRKEGQNVTLSCEQNLNHDAMYWYRQDPGQGLRLIYYSQIVNDFQKGDIAEGYSVSREKKESFPLTVTSAQKNPTAFYLCASSIVGTNEKLFFGSGTQLSVL.

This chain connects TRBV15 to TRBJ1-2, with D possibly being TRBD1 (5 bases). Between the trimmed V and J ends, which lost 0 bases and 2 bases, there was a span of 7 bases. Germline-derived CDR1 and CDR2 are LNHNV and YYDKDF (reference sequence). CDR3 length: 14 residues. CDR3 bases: TGTGCCACCAGCAGAGATGGGGCGAACTATGGCTACACCTTC. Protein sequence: CATSRDGANYGYTF.

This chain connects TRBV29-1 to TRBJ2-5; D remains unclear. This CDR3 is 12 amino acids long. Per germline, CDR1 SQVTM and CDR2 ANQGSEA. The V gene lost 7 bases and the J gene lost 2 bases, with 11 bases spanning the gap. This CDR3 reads CSDNIPQETQYF. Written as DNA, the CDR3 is TGCAGCGATAACATACCTCAAGAGACCCAGTACTTC.

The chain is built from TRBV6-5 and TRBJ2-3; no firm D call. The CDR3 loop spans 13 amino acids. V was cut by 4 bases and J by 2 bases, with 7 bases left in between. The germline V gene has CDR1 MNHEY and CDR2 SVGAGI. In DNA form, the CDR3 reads TGTGCCAGCAGTTTGGACCACACAGATACGCAGTATTTT. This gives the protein CASSLDHTDTQYF.

CDR3: CASSDPGNEKLFF. The CDR3 DNA sequence: TGTGCCAGCTCCGATCCAGGGAATGAAAAACTGTTTTTT. The chain uses TRBV11-2 and TRBJ1-4; weak D call: TRBD1 (5 bases). The V and J ends lost 8 bases and 5 bases respectively, with 12 bases between them. This CDR3 has 13 residues. Germline V gene sequence: CDR1 SGHAT, CDR2 FQNNGV.

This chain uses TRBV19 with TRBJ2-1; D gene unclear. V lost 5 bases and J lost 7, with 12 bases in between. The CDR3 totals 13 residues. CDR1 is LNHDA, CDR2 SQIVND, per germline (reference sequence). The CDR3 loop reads CASSVSTRNEQFF. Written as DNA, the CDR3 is TGTGCCAGTAGTGTCTCTACCCGAAATGAGCAGTTCTTC.

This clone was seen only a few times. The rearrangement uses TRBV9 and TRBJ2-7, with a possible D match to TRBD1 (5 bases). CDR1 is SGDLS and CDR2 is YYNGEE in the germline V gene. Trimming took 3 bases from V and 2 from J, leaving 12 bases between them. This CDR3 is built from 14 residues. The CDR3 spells CASSEGAGTYEQYF. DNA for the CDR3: TGTGCCAGCAGCGAAGGGGCAGGGACCTACGAGCAGTACTTC.

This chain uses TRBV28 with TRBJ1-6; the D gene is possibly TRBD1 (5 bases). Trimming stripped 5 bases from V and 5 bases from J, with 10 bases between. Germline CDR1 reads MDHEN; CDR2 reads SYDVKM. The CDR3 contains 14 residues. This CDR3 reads CASSRGGNNSPLHF. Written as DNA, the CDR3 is TGTGCCAGCAGTCGTGGGGGTAATAATTCACCCCTCCACTTT.

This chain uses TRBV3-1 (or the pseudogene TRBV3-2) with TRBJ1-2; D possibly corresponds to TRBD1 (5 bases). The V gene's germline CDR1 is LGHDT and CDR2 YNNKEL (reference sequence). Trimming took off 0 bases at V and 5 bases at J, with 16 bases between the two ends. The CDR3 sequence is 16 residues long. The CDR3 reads CASSQDWPGLIYGYTF. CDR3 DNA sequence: TGTGCCAGCAGCCAAGACTGGCCGGGGCTGATATATGGCTACACCTTC.

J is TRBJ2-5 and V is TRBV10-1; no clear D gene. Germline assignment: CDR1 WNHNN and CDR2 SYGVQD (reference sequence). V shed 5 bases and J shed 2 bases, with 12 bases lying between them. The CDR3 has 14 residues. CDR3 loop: CASSFSRQQETQYF. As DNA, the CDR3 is TGCGCCAGCAGTTTTTCTAGGCAGCAAGAGACCCAGTACTTC.

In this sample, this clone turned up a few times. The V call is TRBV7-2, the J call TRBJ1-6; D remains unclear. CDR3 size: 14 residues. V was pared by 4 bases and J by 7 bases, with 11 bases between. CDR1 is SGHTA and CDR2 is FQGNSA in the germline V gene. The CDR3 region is CASSSHRRNSPLHF. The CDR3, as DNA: TGTGCCAGCAGCTCCCATCGAAGAAATTCACCCCTCCACTTT.

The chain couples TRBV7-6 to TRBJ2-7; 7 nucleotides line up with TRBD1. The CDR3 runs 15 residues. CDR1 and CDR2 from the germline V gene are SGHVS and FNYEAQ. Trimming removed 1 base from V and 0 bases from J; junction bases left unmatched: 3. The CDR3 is CASSLGGDSSYEQYF. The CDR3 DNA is TGTGCCAGCAGCTTAGGAGGGGACAGCTCCTACGAGCAGTACTTC.

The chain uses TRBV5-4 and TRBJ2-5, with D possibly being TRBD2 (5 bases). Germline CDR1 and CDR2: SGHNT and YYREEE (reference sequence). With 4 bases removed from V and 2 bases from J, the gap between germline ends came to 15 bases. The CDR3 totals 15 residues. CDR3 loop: CASSPRGQNQETQYF. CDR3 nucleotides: TGTGCCAGCAGCCCCCGAGGGCAGAATCAAGAGACCCAGTACTTC.

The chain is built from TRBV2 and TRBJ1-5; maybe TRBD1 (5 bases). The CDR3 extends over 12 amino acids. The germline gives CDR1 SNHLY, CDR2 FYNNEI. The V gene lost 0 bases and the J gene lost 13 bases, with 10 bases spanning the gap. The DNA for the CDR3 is TGTGCCAGCAGTGAAGCGGGTGGGGGGCAGCATTTT. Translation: CASSEAGGGQHF.

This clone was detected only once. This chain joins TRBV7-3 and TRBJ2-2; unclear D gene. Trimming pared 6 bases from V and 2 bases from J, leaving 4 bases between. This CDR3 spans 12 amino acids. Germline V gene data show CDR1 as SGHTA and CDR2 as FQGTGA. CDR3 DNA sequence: TGTGCCAGCAGTCACAACACCGGGGAGCTGTTTTTT. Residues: CASSHNTGELFF.

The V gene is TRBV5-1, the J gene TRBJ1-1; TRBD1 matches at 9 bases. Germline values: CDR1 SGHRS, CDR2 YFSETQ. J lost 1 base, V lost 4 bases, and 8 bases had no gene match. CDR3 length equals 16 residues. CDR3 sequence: CASSPLQGAKNTEAFF. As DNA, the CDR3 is TGCGCCAGCAGCCCGTTACAGGGGGCCAAGAACACTGAAGCTTTCTTT.

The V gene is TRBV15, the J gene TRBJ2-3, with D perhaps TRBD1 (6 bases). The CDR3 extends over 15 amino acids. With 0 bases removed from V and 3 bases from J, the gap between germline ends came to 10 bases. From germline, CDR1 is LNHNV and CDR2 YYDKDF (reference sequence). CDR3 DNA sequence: TGTGCCACCAGCAGAGATCCGACAGGTACAGATACGCAGTATTTT. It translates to CATSRDPTGTDTQYF.

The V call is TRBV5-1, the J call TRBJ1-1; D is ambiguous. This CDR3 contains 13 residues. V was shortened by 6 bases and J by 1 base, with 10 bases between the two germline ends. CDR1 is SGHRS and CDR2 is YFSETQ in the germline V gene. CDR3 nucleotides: TGCGCCAGCACACTCTTACCGAACACTGAAGCTTTCTTT. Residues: CASTLLPNTEAFF.

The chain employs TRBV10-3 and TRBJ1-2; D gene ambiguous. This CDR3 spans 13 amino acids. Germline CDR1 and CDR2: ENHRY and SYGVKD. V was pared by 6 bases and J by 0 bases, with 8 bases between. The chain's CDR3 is CAISPDSNYGYTF. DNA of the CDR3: TGTGCCATCAGCCCCGACTCTAACTATGGCTACACCTTC.

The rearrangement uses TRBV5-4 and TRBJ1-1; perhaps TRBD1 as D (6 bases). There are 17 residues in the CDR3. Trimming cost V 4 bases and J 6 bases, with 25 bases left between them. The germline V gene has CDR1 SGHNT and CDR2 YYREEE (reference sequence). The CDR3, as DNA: TGTGCCAGCAGCCCACATAAGACAGCGGGGGGCCTCGCTGAAGCTTTCTTT. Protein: CASSPHKTAGGLAEAFF.

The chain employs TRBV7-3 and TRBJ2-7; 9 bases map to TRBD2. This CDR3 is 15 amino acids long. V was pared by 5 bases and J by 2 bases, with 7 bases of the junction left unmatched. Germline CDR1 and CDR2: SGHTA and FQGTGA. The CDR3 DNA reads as TGTGCCAGCAGCCTTAGCGGGGGAAAGACCTACGAGCAGTACTTC. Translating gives CASSLSGGKTYEQYF.